The T cell receptor beta chain described here comes from a study of beta chain features in type 1 diabetes. On the study more broadly: Some 110 million sorted cells were examined across all samples.

cDNA synthesis used the whole RNA isolate, giving expressed TCRB sequences. TCRdb keeps only in-frame clones here, not all; method: immunoSEQ multiplex PCR. The data hold around 250,000 clones, with 25% to 30% observed a single time. From germline, CDR1 is SQVTM and CDR2 ANQGSEA. The CDR3 consists of 15 residues. Trimming pared 6 bases from V and 1 base from J, leaving 18 bases between. The clonotype originates from a man in his thirties or forties in good health. The chain employs TRBV29-1 and TRBJ2-5; D may be TRBD1 or TRBD2 (6 bases each). The sample taken for sequencing was central memory CD4+ T cells from blood. The CDR3 region is CSVASGGHSQETQYF. For the CDR3, the DNA is TGCAGCGTAGCTTCCGGGGGACACTCCCAAGAGACCCAGTACTTC.